This T cell receptor beta chain originates from a study of blood T cell repertoires in COVID-19. This CDR3 has 15 amino acids. Germline V gene sequence: CDR1 SGHTA, CDR2 FQGNSA. With 2 bases removed from V and 3 bases from J, the gap between germline ends came to 13 bases. In its sample, this clone was seen a few times. As handled by the study authors: Amplification of reference gene primers provided the estimated nucleated cell counts. Sequenced by immunoSEQ multiplex PCR; TCRdb stores in-frame clones only, minus some. V and J calls and clone size follow that table, whereas D and trimming were derived from the DNA. The table shows about 400,000 clones, with over 75% occurring only once.

The chain employs TRBV7-2 and TRBJ1-2; D is perhaps TRBD1 (6 bases). Sequenced input: PBMCs or T cells enriched from blood (not recorded which). The TCR sequence derives from a woman in her thirties or forties with acute COVID-19. CDR3 in amino acids: CASSLTPRTDYGYTF. CDR3 nucleotides: TGTGCCAGCAGCTTAACTCCCCGGACAGACTATGGCTACACCTTC.